This T cell receptor (beta chain) was sequenced for a study of cytomegalovirus exposure and HLA in healthy donors. Germline V gene data show CDR1 as LNHDA and CDR2 as SQIVND (reference sequence). The ends were cut back, 3 bases at V and 3 bases at J, with 9 bases in the middle. The CDR3 sequence is 13 residues long. Primers included in the PCR were 60 Vbeta and 13 Jbeta primers. Profiled with immunoSEQ multiplex PCR; TCRdb holds only in-frame clones, not every one. The data hold 150,000 to 200,000 clones, with around 80% observed a single time. The specimen was PBMCs. This clonotype was obtained from a woman aged 18-30 years in good health and CMV-seropositive. The chain employs TRBV19 and TRBJ2-7, with D perhaps matching TRBD1 (5 bases). Here the CDR3 DNA reads TGTGCCAGTAGTATTACAGGATACTACGAGCAGTACTTC. Its protein is CASSITGYYEQYF.